The rows below give T cell receptor beta chains drawn from one sample of a study of T cells in Graves' hyperthyroidism and ophthalmopathy. Using its own MiXCR run on the multiplex PCR reads, TCRdb lists one record per CDR3 protein. The sample lists around 200,000 distinct CDR3 sequences; about 16% were seen once. Specimen: blood. All receptors come from a middle-aged man with Graves' hyperthyroidism. CDR3s include the opening cysteine and the closing phenylalanine or tryptophan. The D gene is left open where the match is weak. Clone sizes are given selectively: once, few, many, or a class where the clone is expanded.

>TRBJ2-1|.|many|TRBV5-1
TGCGCCAGCACCGCGCAGGGGGGGGCGGATGAGCAGTTCTTC
CASTAQGGADEQFF
>TRBJ1-2|.|.|TRBV7-8
TGTGCCAGCAGCTCCTTCAAACGCGGAGCTAACTATGGCTACACCTTC
CASSSFKRGANYGYTF
>TRBJ2-7|TRBD1|many|TRBV5-6
TGTGCCAGCAGCCCCCTGGGCAGGGGGCAAGGATACGAGCAGTACTTC
CASSPLGRGQGYEQYF
>TRBJ1-5|TRBD1|.|TRBV6-2/TRBV6-3
TGTGCCAGCAGTCCGACAGGGTCAAGGATCAATCAGCCCCAGCATTTT
CASSPTGSRINQPQHF
>TRBJ2-3|.|few|TRBV27
TGTGCCAGCAGTTTATTTCGGGGGCGGGGAGATACGCAGTATTTT
CASSLFRGRGDTQYF
>TRBJ2-1|TRBD2|few|TRBV19
TGTGCCAGTAGACCCCGCGGGGGGTGGGGTGAGCAGTTCTTC
CASRPRGGWGEQFF
>TRBJ2-3|TRBD1|many|TRBV9
TGTGCCAGCAGCCCAAGGGACAGGGGTATGTCAGATACGCAGTATTTT
CASSPRDRGMSDTQYF
>TRBJ2-7|.|many|TRBV3-1
TGTGCCAGCAGCCAAGATCCCCAGGGCCGTGGTTCCCCGGCCTACGAGCAGTACTTC
CASSQDPQGRGSPAYEQYF
>TRBJ2-1|.|many|TRBV2
TGTGCCAGCACGTCCACCGGACAGTACAATGAGCAGTTCTTC
CASTSTGQYNEQFF
>TRBJ2-2|TRBD1|few|TRBV7-9
TGTGCCAGCACCCAACCGGCCAGGGACAGGGGGATGAACACCGGGGAGCTGTTTTTT
CASTQPARDRGMNTGELFF
>TRBJ2-7|TRBD1|.|TRBV28
TGTGCCAGCAATCAACACCCCGGGACAGGGTTATACGGGCAGTACTTC
CASNQHPGTGLYGQYF
>TRBJ1-5|TRBD1|many|TRBV20-1
TGCAGTGCTGGTACAGGGGGCACCAATCAGCCCCAGCATTTT
CSAGTGGTNQPQHF
>TRBJ1-4|.|many|TRBV20-1
TGCAGTGCTAGAGTCGGAGGCAGGCAAAATGAAAAACTGTTTTTT
CSARVGGRQNEKLFF
>TRBJ2-1|TRBD1|many|TRBV30
TGTGCCTGGAGACGGGGGACAGGGAGGGTCAATGAGCAGTTCTTC
CAWRRGTGRVNEQFF
>TRBJ2-1|TRBD1|few|TRBV7-7
TGTGCTAGCAGCATTGGACAGGGTCAGCCCCTCGAGCAGTTCTTC
CASSIGQGQPLEQFF
>TRBJ2-2|.|many|TRBV11-2
TGTGCCAGCAGCCCCTCCCTCAACACCGGGGAGCTGTTTTTT
CASSPSLNTGELFF
>TRBJ1-1|.|many|TRBV18
TGTGCCAGCTCACCGGGGGTTGTGAACACTGAAGCTTTCTTT
CASSPGVVNTEAFF
>TRBJ2-3|.|many|TRBV30
TGTGCCTGGAGAAAGACTAGCACAGATACGCAGTATTTT
CAWRKTSTDTQYF
>TRBJ2-5|.|many|TRBV20-1
TGCAGTGCTAGAACGGGGCAGGGGAGGGGAGAGACCCAGTACTTC
CSARTGQGRGETQYF
>TRBJ1-2|.|.|TRBV5-6
TGTGCCAGCAGCTTAGGCTACCCCGATGGCTACACCTTC
CASSLGYPDGYTF
>TRBJ2-7|.|few|TRBV6-1
TGTGCCAGCAGTGAATTTCGCCACTCCTACGAGCAGTACTTC
CASSEFRHSYEQYF
>TRBJ1-6|.|.|TRBV19
TGTGCCAGTAGTATGTCTGCAGGGACTTCACCCCTCCACTTT
CASSMSAGTSPLHF
>TRBJ2-5|.|few|TRBV6-5
TGTGCCAGCAGTTATTTAGGGCTCCAAGAGACCCAGTACTTC
CASSYLGLQETQYF
>TRBJ1-2|.|.|TRBV6-1
TGTGCCAGCAGTTATCAGGGGCTTGGCTATGGCTACACCTTC
CASSYQGLGYGYTF
>TRBJ1-5|.|few|TRBV6-5
TGTGCCAGCAGTTACTCACCGGATATGGGCCATCAGCCCCAGCATTTT
CASSYSPDMGHQPQHF
>TRBJ1-4|.|many|TRBV7-2
TGTGCCAGCAGCTTAGGAGTGCAGGGTCTCTGGGAAAAACTGTTTTTT
CASSLGVQGLWEKLFF
>TRBJ2-7|TRBD1|many|TRBV20-1
TGCAGTGCTCCAAACCGACAGGGGGCTTCCTACGAGCAGTACTTC
CSAPNRQGASYEQYF
>TRBJ1-1|.|.|TRBV7-2
TGTGCCAGCAGCTTGGGGATCTCAAGGGACACTGAAGCTTTCTTT
CASSLGISRDTEAFF
>TRBJ2-1|TRBD2|many|TRBV2
TGTGCCAGCAGTGGTGGGAGGGTCCACAATGAGCAGTTCTTC
CASSGGRVHNEQFF
>TRBJ1-5|TRBD1|.|TRBV10-3
TGTGCCATCAGTGGGGGACAGGGCGATAATCAGCCCCAGCATTTT
CAISGGQGDNQPQHF
>TRBJ2-7|.|.|TRBV2
TGTGCCAGCAGTGAACAGGGGCGAGACGAGCAGTACTTC
CASSEQGRDEQYF
>TRBJ2-1|TRBD1|many|TRBV2
TGTGCCAGCAGTGATAGAGGGACAGGGTCCAATGAGCAGTTCTTC
CASSDRGTGSNEQFF
>TRBJ1-2|.|.|TRBV7-9
TGTGCCAGCAGCCACCGCCAGCCTAACTATGGCTACACCTTC
CASSHRQPNYGYTF
>TRBJ1-1|.|few|TRBV16
TGTGCCAGTCTCCCCCTAGTGGACACTGAAGCTTTCTTT
CASLPLVDTEAFF
>TRBJ1-6|.|.|TRBV20-1
TGCAGTGCTAGAGATCTTGGGTTTGGTAATTCACCCCTCCACTTT
CSARDLGFGNSPLHF
>TRBJ2-7|TRBD1|.|TRBV6-1
TGTGCCAGCAGCAAACAGGGGGCTTACGAGCAGTACTTC
CASSKQGAYEQYF
>TRBJ1-4|.|many|TRBV24-1
TGTGCCACCAGTGATGCGGCTTCAACTAATGAAAAACTGTTTTTT
CATSDAASTNEKLFF
>TRBJ1-1|.|many|TRBV27
TGTGCCAGCAGTTTATTGGGGGAGTTTACTCAGAACACTGAAGCTTTCTTT
CASSLLGEFTQNTEAFF
>TRBJ2-1|.|many|TRBV7-3
TGTGCCAGCAGCCGAGACACCTACAATGAGCAGTTCTTC
CASSRDTYNEQFF
>TRBJ2-5|.|many|TRBV10-3
TGTGCCATCAGTGATTCGCAGTTCTACTGGTACTTC
CAISDSQFYWYF
>TRBJ1-6|TRBD1|few|TRBV4-2
TGTGCCAGCAGCCAAGATGCGACAGGGCCTAATTCACCCCTCCACTTT
CASSQDATGPNSPLHF
>TRBJ2-1|TRBD2|many|TRBV6-1
TGTGCCAGCACCCCGAGGAGCGGGGGGGCAAATGAGCAGTTCTTC
CASTPRSGGANEQFF
>TRBJ2-7|.|many|TRBV20-1
TGCAGTGCTAGAGATGAGTGGCGAGAAAGCTCCTACGAGCAGTACTTC
CSARDEWRESSYEQYF
>TRBJ1-1|TRBD1|many|TRBV5-1
TGCGCCAGCAGCTTCAAGGGACAGGGTGCTTTCTTT
CASSFKGQGAFF